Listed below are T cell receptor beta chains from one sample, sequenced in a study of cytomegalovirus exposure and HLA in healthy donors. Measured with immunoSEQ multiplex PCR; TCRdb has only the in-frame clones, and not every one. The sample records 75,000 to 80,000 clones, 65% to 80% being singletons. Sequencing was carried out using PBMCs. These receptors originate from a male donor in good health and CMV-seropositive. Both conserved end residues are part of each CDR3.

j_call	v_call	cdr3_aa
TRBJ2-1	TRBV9	CASSGSRGTNEQFF
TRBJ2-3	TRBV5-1	CASSFQTGNTDTQYF
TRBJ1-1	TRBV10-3	CAISAGNPEAFF
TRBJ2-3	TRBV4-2	CASSHVAGSTDTQYF
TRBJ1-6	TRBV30	CAWGTGYNSPLHF
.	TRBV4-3	CASSQEGAGDGYEQYF
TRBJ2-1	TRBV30	CARTAYNEQFF
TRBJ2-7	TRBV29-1	CSFRQGGAYEQYF
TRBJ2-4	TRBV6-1	CASSASGRANIQYF
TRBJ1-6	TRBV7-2	CASSLGLTYNSPLHF
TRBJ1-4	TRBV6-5	CASSYSKTGVNEKLFF
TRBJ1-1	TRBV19	CASSEIRLNTEAFF
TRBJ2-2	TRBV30	CAWRATNTGELFF
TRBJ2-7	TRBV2	CASNTPGQTNILIRIPSYEQYF
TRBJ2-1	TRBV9	CASSARAGTTGNEQFF
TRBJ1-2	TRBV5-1	CASTYDRGDYGYTF
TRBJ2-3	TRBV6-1	CASSPGLAGPDTQYF
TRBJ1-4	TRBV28	CASTPSEGQSNEKLFF
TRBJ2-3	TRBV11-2	CASVAGTTDTQYF
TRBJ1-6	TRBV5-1	CASSLAPDRDNSPLHF
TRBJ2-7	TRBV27	CASSSLMSSYEQYF
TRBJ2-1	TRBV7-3	CASSLGPNNEQFF
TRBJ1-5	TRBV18	CASSTTGNQPQHF
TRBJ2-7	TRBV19	CASTSGGYEQYF
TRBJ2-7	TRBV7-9	CASSLVWGDEQYF
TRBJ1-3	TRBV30	CAWEGGGNTIYF
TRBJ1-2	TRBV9	CASSPAGRKNGYTF
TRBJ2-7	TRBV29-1	CSVKVQGLPYEQYF
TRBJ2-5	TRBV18	CASSLTGVREETQYF
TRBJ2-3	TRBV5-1	CASSLGTAAITDTQYF
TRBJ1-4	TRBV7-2	CASSNDRVETEKLFF
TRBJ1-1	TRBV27	CASSFTGNTEAFF
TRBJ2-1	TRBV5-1	CASSLGVAGGRVSYNEQFF
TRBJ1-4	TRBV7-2	CASSLSRDRATNEKLFF
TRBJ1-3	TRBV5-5	CASSLDPTENTIYF
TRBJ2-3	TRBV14	CASSQVSGSLDTQYF
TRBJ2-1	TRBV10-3	CAISDLGGRPYNEQFF
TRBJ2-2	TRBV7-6	CASSQGLAGVGDTGELFF
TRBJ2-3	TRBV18	CASTDRLTDTQYF
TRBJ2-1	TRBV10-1	CASSDGRLAGANEQFF
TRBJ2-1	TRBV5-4	CASSFPRGRYNEQFF
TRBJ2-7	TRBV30	CAWSVALTEQYF
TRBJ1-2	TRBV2	CASRGQDYGYTF
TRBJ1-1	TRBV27	CASSFSARAEAFF
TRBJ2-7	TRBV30	CAWSYFGLAGGREQYF
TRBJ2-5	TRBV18	CASSQNRGLETQYF
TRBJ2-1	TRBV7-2	CASSLTGGTFNEQFF
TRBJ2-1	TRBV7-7	CASSRGPASYNEQFF
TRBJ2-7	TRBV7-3	CASSSRDSYEQYF
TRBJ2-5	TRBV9	CASRKGADGETQYF
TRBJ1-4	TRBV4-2	CASSQARGREKLFF
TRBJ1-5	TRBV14	CASSHLTVRSNQPQHF
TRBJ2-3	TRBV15	CATSSGTGETDTQYF
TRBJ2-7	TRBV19	CASSIAGDPSYEQYF
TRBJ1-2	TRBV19	CASSEEGQGRGYTF
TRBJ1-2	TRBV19	CASSRDYGYTF
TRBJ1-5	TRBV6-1	CASSEALIGATNSNQPQHF
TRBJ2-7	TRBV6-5	CASSYGFGGRAYEQYF
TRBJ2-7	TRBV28	CASSLPELAGKQYF